The present TCR beta chain was sequenced within a study of CD8 T cells in Susac syndrome. J gave up 3 bases and V 5 bases, and 7 bases lay outside the gene matches. The germline V gene has CDR1 DFQATT and CDR2 SNEGSKA (reference sequence). This CDR3 has 14 residues. CD8+ and CD4+ blood T cells underwent TCR beta sequencing. TEMRA cells were FACS-enriched, while CD8+ and CD4+ T cells were negatively isolated. Reverse transcription of about 0.45 to 1 ug RNA was carried out with random hexamers. One entry per CDR3 protein, called by TCRdb with MiXCR from the immunoSEQ multiplex PCR reads. The sample shows some 120,000 distinct CDR3 sequences, around 91% of them seen only once.

The gene calls are TRBV20-1 and TRBJ2-3, with 8 positions matching TRBD1. The specimen sequenced was CD8+ T cells from PBMCs. The receptor was isolated from a human donor with multiple sclerosis. The CDR3: CSAPDRGGTDTQYF. As DNA, the CDR3 is TGCAGTGCTCCCGACAGGGGTGGAACAGATACGCAGTATTTT.